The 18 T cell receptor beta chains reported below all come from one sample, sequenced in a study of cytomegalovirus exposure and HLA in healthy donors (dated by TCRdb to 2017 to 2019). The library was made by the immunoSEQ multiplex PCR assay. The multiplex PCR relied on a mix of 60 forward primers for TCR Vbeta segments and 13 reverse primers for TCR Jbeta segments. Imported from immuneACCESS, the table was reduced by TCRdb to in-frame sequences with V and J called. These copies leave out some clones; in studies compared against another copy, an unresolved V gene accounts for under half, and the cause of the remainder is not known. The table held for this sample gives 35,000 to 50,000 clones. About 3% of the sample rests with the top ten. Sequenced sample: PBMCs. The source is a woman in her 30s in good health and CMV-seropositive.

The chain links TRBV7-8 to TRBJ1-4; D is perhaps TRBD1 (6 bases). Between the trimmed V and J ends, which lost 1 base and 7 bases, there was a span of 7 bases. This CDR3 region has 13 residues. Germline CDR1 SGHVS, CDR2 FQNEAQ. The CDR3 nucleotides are TGTGCCAGCAGCTTAGACAGGGTTGAAAAACTGTTTTTT. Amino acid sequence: CASSLDRVEKLFF.

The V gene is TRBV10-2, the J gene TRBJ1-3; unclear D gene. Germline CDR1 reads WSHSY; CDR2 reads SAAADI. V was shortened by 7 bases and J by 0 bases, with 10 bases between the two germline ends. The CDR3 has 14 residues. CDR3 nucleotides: TGCGCCAGCAAGGAGGGTAACTCTGGAAACACCATATATTTT. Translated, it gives CASKEGNSGNTIYF.

Here the CDR3 DNA reads TGCGCCAGCAGCCAAGAGGCGTCCCGGGTCCTTGAGCAGTACTTC. Translating it yields CASSQEASRVLEQYF. The chain recombines TRBV4-1 with TRBJ2-5; D uncertain. The germline gives CDR1 MGHRA, CDR2 YSYEKL. This CDR3 has 15 amino acids. V was cut by 0 bases and J by 11 bases, with 19 bases left in between.

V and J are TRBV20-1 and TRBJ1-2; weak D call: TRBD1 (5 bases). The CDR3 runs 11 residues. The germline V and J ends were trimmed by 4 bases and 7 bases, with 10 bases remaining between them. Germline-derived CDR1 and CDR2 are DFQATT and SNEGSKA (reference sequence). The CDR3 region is CSAKTTAGYTF. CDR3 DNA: TGCAGTGCTAAAACGACAGCTGGCTACACCTTC.

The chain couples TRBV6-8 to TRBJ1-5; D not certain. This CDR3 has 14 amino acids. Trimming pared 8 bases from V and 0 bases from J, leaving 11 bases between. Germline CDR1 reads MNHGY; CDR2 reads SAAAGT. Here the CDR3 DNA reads TGTGCCAGCTTGGTCTACTATAGCAATCAGCCCCAGCATTTT. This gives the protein CASLVYYSNQPQHF.

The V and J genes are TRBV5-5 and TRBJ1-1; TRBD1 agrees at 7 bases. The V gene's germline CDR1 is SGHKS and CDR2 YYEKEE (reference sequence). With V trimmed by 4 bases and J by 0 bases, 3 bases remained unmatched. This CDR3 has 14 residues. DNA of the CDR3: TGTGCCAGCAGCAGGGGACAGTTGAACACTGAAGCTTTCTTT. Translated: CASSRGQLNTEAFF.

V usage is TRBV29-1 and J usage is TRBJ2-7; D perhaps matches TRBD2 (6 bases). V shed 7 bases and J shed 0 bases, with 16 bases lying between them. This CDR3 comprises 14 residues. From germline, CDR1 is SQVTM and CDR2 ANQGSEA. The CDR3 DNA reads TGCAGCGGGGGAGGACTGTACGTCTCCTACGAGCAGTACTTC. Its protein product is CSGGGLYVSYEQYF.

The CDR3 protein is CASSTDYDRINGYTF. The CDR3 DNA follows: TGTGCCAGCAGCACGGATTACGACAGGATCAATGGCTACACCTTC. The chain employs TRBV7-9 and TRBJ1-2; tentative D call: TRBD1 (6 bases). The CDR3 runs to 15 residues. Germline V CDR1 and CDR2: SEHNR, FQNEAQ (reference sequence). Trimming pared 5 bases from V and 6 bases from J, leaving 19 bases between.

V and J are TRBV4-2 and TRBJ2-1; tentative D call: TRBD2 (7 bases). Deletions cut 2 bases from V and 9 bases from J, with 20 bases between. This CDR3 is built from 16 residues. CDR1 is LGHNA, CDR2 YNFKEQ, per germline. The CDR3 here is CASSQTLGGGPVEQFF. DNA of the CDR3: TGTGCCAGCAGCCAAACCCTTGGGGGGGGGCCAGTTGAGCAGTTCTTC.

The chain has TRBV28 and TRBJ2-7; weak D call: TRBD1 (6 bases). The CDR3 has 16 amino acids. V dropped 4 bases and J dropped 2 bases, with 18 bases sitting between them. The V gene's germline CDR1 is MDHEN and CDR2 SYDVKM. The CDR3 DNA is TGTGCCAGCAGTTCCCCCCCCAGGGGTAGGACCTACGAGCAGTACTTC. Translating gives CASSSPPRGRTYEQYF.

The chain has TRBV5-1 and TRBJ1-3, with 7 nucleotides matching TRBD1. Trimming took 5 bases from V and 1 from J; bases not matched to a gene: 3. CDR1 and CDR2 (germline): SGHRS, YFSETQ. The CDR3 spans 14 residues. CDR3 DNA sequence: TGCGCCAGCAGGGACAGGCCTTCTGGAAACACCATATATTTT. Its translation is CASRDRPSGNTIYF. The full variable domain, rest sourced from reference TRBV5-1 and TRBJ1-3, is KAGVTQTPRYLIKTRGQQVTLSCSPISGHRSVSWYQQTPGQGLQFLFEYFSETQRNKGNFPGRFSGRQFSNSRSEMNVSTLELGDSALYLCASRDRPSGNTIYFGEGSWLTVV.

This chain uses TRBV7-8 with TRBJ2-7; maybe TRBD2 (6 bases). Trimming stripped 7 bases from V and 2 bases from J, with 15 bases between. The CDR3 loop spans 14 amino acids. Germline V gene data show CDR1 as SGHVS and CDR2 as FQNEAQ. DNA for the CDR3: TGTGCCAGCACTCGGGGCGGGGAGGCCTACGAGCAGTACTTC. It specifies CASTRGGEAYEQYF.

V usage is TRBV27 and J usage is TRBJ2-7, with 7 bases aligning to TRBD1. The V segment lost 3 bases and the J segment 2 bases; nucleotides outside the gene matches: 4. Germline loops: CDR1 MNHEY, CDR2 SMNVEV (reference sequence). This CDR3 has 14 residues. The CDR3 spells CASSLAGGAYEQYF. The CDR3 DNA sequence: TGTGCCAGCAGTTTGGCAGGGGGAGCCTACGAGCAGTACTTC.

DNA of the CDR3: TGTGCCAGCAGCTGCGGGGGGGACTCCTACGAGCAGTACTTC. Translation gives CASSCGGDSYEQYF. V gene TRBV21-1 combines with J gene TRBJ2-7; no check of the table's D call, TRBD2, against the DNA was made. TRBV21-1 is noted as a pseudogene. This CDR3 contains 14 residues.

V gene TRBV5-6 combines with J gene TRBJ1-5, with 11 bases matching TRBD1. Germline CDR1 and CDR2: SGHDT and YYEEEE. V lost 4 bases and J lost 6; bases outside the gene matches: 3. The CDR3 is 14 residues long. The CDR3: CASSRDRGVQPQHF. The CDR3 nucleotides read TGTGCCAGCAGCCGGGACAGGGGGGTTCAGCCCCAGCATTTT.

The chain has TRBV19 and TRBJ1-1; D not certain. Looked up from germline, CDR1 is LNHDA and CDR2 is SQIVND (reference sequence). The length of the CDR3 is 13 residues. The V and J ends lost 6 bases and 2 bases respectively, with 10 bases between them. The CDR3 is CASREGGNTEAFF. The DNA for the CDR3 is TGTGCCAGTAGGGAGGGAGGTAACACTGAAGCTTTCTTT.

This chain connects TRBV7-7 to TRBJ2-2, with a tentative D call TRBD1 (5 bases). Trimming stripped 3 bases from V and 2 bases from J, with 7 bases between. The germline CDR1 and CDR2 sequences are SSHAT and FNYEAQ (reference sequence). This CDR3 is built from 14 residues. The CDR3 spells CASSLTVNTGELFF. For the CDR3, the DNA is TGTGCCAGCAGCTTGACAGTAAACACCGGGGAGCTGTTTTTT.

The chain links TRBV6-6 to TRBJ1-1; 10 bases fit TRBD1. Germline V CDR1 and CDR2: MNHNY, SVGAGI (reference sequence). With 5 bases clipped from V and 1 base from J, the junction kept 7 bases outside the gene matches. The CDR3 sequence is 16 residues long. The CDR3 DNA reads TGTGCCAGCAGTAAGACAGGGGGCGCAGGGAACACTGAAGCTTTCTTT. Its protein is CASSKTGGAGNTEAFF.